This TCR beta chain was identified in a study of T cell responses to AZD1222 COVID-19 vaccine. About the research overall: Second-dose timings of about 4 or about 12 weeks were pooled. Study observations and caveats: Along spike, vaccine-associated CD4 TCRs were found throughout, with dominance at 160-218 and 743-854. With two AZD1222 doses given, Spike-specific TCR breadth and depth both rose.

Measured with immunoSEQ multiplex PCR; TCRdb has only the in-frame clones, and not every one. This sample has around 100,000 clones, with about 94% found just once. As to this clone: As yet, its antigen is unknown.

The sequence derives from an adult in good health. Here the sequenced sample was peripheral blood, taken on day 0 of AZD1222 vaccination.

The CDR3 here is CASSTIPGLAGSYNEQFF. CDR3 coding DNA: TGTGCCAGCAGTACCATCCCGGGACTAGCGGGATCCTACAATGAGCAGTTCTTC. This chain links TRBV2 with TRBJ2-1, with 13 bases matching TRBD2. The V gene's germline CDR1 is SNHLY and CDR2 FYNNEI. The ends lost 5 bases at V and 1 base at J; junction bases unmatched: 8. The CDR3 extends over 18 amino acids.